The clone carrying this TCR beta chain was observed many times. What it binds is not known. V dropped 3 bases and J dropped 5 bases, with 7 bases sitting between them. CDR3 length: 12 amino acids. From germline, CDR1 is KGHSH and CDR2 LQKENI. Unique molecular identifiers were incorporated during preparation of the TCRbeta library. One entry per CDR3 protein, called by TCRdb with MiXCR from the PCR reads. The data contain hundreds of thousands of distinct CDR3 sequences, 16% of them singletons. This entry comes from a study of T-cell reconstitution after alpha-beta-depleted transplantation in children. Overall study results and limits: The authors attributed T-cell counts and diversity one year after transplant mostly to newly produced T cells.

Sequencing used PBMCs, mostly from graft donor cells, obtained 360 days after TCRalphabeta/CD19-depleted stem cell transplant. This clonotype originated in a male patient younger than 18 who had a stem cell transplant for acute lymphoblastic leukemia, so the T cells may come from the graft donor. The chain carries TRBV18 and TRBJ1-1; D perhaps matches TRBD1 (5 bases). The DNA for the CDR3 is TGTGCCAGCTCACCGGGGGTGACTGAAGCTTTCTTT. Translation gives CASSPGVTEAFF.